Following are 3 T cell receptor beta chains from one sample sequenced in a study of early T cells in non-severe SARS-CoV-2 infection. One entry per CDR3 protein results from TCRdb running MiXCR on the 5' RACE reads. The sample includes tens of thousands of distinct CDR3 sequences, approximately 9.7% of them seen just once. Sequenced: whole blood. These receptor sequences come from an adult who was a healthcare worker with PCR-confirmed SARS-CoV-2 infection or an uninfected control (not recorded which).

At least ten counts were recorded for this clonotype. This sequence joins TRBV6-2 or TRBV6-3 and TRBJ2-7; the match to TRBD1 covers 8 bases. Germline-derived CDR1 and CDR2 are MNHEY and SVGEGT. The CDR3 sequence is 14 residues long. The junction had 13 bases not matched to a gene; V was cut back by 7 bases and J by 8 bases. DNA for the CDR3: TGTGCCAGCACCTTCGACAGGGGACCCTCCAAGCAGTACTTC. This encodes CASTFDRGPSKQYF.

This clonotype appeared many times. This rearrangement joins TRBV5-1 to TRBJ1-4; 7 bases are shared with TRBD1. CDR3 size: 14 residues. The trim removed 4 bases at V and 7 bases at J, leaving 7 bases unmatched. Germline V lookup: CDR1 SGHRS, CDR2 YFSETQ. CDR3 coding DNA: TGCGCCAGCAGCCCCGGGACAGAGGTTGAAAAACTGTTTTTT. Its protein is CASSPGTEVEKLFF.

This chain links TRBV20-1 with TRBJ2-5; D might be TRBD2 (6 bases). V was pared by 6 bases and J by 1 base, with 12 bases between. Germline CDR1 reads DFQATT; CDR2 reads SNEGSKA (reference sequence). This CDR3 is built from 13 residues. CDR3 loop: CSAPNGGQETQYF. The CDR3 DNA follows: TGCAGTGCCCCGAACGGGGGCCAAGAGACCCAGTACTTC.